The 2 T cell receptor beta chains below come from one sample, sequenced in a study of blood T cell repertoires in COVID-19. Sequenced by immunoSEQ multiplex PCR; TCRdb stores in-frame clones only, minus some. The sample has a few hundred thousand clones, approximately 90% seen once. Input material: PBMCs or T cells enriched from blood (not recorded which). These TCRs come from a woman aged 25 to 45 who had recovered from COVID-19.

The chain has TRBV24-1 and TRBJ1-1; D is unclear. The V end lost 3 bases, the J end lost 0 bases, and 4 bases lay between the germline ends. CDR1 KGHDR and CDR2 SFDVKD come from the germline V gene. CDR3 length: 13 residues. CDR3 amino acids: CATSDPVNTEAFF. In DNA, the CDR3 is TGTGCCACCAGTGATCCTGTGAACACTGAAGCTTTCTTT.

The chain recombines TRBV9 with TRBJ1-3; D not resolved. Trimming shortened V by 0 bases and J by 2 bases, and 6 bases separated the two germline ends. The V gene's germline CDR1 is SGDLS and CDR2 YYNGEE. This CDR3 has 14 residues. CDR3 in amino acids: CASSVAVTGNTIYF. CDR3 nucleotide sequence: TGTGCCAGCAGCGTAGCAGTAACTGGAAACACCATATATTTT.